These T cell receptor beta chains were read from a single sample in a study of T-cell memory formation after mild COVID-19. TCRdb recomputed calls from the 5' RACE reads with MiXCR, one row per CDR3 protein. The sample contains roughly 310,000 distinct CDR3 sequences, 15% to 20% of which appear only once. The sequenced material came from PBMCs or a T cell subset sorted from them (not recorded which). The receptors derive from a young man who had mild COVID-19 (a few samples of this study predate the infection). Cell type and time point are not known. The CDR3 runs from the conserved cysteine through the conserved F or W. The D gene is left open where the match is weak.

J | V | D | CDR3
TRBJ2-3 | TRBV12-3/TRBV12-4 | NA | CASSADPPDTQYF
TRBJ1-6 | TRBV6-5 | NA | CASKRGVGSPLHF
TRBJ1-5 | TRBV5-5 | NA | CASSLWDTNQPQHF
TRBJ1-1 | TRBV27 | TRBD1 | CASSRDRQNTEAFF
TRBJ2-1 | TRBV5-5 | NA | CASSYWRQGLNEQFF
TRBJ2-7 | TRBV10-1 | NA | CASSSTFYEQYF
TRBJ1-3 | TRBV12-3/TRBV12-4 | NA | CASSLGQGPGNTIYF
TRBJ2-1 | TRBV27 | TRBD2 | CASRRRPSGGSFEQFF
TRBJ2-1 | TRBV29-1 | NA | CSVPEGKEQFF
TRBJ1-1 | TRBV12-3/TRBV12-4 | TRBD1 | CASRETGMNTEAFF
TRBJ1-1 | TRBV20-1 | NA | CSARVVDMNTEAFF
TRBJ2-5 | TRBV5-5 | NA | CASSAEQGWNQETQYF
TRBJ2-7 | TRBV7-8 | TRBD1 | CASRKTGDRVYEQYF
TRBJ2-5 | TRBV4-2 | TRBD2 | CASSPQWRGGEKTQYF
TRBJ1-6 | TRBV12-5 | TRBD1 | CASGPGDSFSPLHF
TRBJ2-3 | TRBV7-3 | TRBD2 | CASSSYSGRGTDTQYF
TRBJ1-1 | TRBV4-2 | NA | CASSQGAATEAFF
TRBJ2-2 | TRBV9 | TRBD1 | CASSVSPTGDTGELFF
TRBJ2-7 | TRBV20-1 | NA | CSARVVGPRSEQYF
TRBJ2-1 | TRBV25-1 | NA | CASGEGEFF
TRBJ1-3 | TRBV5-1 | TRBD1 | CASTPGTAEGTIYF
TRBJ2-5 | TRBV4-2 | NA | CASSQSGTASEGTQYF
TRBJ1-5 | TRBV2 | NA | CASGGARSHQHF
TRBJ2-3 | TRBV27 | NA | CASSSRLTDTQYF
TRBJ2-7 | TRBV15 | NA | CATSPTPRAGSSHEQYF
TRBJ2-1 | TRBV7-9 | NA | CASILDSYNEQFF
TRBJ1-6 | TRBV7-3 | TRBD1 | CASSWGTVASPLHF
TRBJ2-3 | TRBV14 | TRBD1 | CASSDRQGTGTDTQYF
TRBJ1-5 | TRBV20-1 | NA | CSASETGEFNQPQHF
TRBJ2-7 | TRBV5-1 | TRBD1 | CASSPDRDAYEQYF
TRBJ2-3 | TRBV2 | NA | CASRGSKGGTDTQYF
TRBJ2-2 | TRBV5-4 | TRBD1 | CASSSGTGRKGELFF
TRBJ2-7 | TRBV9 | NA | CASSVAGDPYEQYF
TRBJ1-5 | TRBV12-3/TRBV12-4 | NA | CASTPRVNQPQHF
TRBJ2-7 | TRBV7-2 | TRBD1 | CASSSNRDSYEQYF
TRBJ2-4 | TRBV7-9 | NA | CASSPTVLAKNIQYF
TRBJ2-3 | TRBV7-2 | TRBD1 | CATSRQGATDTQYF
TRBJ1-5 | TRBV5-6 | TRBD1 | CASSRTGRQPQHF
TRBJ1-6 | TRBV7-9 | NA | CAPGTDSPLHF
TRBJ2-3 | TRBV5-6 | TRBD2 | CASSQLAGGRDTQYF
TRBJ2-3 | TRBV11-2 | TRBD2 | CATDPRIAGLTDTQYF
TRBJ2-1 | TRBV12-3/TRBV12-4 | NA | CASSPEEGGNEQFF
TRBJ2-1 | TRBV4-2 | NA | CASRRSGASSYNEQFF
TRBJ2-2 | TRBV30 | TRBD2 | CAWISSGANTGELFF
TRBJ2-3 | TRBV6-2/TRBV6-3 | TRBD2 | CASNRGTAGVTDTQYF
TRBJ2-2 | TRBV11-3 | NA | CASSLGGFGELFF
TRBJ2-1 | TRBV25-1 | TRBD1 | CASSVRTGGHEQFF
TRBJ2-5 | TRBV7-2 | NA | CASSLRLQETQYF
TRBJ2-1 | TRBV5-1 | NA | CASRFREESSYNEQFF
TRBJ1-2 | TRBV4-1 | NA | CASSHIPDSNSGYTF
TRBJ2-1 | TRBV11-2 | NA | CASNSFPGHSSYNEQFF
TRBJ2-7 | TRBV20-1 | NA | CSARDLGQGGYEQYF
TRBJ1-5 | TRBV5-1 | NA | CASSLEGTSNQPQHF
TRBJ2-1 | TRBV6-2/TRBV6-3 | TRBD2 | CASKGLAGYNEQFF
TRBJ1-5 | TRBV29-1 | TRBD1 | CSVGQGEGKPQHF
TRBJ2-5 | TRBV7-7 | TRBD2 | CASSPPLLAGKVPGDQETQYF
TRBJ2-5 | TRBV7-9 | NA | CASIRSLQETQYF
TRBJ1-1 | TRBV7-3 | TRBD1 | CASSSQGDTEAFF
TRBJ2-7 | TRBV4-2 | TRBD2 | CASRPTSGDYEQYF